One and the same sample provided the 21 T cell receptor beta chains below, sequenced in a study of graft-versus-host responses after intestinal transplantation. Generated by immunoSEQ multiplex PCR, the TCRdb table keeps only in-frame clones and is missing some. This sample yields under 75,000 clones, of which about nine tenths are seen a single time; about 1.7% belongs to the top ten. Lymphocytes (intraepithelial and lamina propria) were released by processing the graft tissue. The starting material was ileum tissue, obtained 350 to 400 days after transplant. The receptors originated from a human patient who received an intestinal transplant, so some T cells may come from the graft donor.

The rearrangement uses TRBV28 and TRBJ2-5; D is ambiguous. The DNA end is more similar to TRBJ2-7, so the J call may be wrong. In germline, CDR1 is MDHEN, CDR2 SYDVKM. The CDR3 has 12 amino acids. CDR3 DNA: TGTGCCAGCAGTTTATGGGGCTACGAGCAGTACTTC. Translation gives CASSLWGYEQYF.

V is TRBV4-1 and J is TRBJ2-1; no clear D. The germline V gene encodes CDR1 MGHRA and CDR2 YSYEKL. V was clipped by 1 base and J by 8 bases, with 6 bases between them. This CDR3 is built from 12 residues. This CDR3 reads CASSQGVDEQFF. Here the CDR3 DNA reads TGCGCCAGCAGCCAAGGGGTGGATGAGCAGTTCTTC.

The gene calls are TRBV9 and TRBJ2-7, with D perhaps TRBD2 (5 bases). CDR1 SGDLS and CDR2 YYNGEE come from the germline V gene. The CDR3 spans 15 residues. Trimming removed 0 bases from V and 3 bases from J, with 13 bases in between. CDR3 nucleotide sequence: TGTGCCAGCAGCGTAGATGCTCTGGGAGACTACGAGCAGTACTTC. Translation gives CASSVDALGDYEQYF.

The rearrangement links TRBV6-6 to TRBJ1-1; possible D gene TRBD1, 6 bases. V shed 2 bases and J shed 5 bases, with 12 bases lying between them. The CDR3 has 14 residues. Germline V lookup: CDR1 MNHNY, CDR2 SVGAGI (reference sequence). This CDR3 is CASSYAGDGTEAFF. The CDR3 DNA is TGTGCCAGCAGTTACGCAGGGGATGGGACTGAAGCTTTCTTT.

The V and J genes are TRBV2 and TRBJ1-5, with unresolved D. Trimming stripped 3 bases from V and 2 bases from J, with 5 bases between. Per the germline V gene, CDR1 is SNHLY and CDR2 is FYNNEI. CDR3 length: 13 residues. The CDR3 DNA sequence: TGTGCCAGCAGTGATGTCGGCAATCAGCCCCAGCATTTT. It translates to CASSDVGNQPQHF.

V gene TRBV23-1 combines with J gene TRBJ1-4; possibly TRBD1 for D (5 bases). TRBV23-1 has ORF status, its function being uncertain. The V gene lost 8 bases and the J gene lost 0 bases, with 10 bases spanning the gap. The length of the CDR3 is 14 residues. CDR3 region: CASVRGATNEKLFF. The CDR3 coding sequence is TGCGCCAGCGTTAGAGGGGCAACTAATGAAAAACTGTTTTTT.

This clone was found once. CDR3 sequence: CASSMGQGSYEQYF. The CDR3, as DNA: TGTGCCAGCAGTATGGGACAGGGCTCCTACGAGCAGTACTTC. The chain joins TRBV28 to TRBJ2-5; 9 nucleotides align to TRBD1. The better agreement between TRBJ2-7 and the DNA end casts doubt on the J call. The CDR3 extends over 14 amino acids. Germline V lookup: CDR1 MDHEN, CDR2 SYDVKM.

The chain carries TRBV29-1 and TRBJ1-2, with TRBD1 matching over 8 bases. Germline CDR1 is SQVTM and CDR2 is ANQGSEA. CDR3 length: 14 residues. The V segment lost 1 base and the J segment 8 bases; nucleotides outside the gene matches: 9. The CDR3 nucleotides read TGCAGCGTTGAAGTGGCCGGACAGGGACTGGGCTACACCTTC. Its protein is CSVEVAGQGLGYTF.

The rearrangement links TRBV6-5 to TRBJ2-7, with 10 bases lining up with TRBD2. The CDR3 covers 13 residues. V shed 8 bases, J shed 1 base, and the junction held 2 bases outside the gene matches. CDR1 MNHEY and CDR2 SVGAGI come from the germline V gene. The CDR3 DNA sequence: TGTGCCAGCGAAGCGGGGGGGTCCTACGAGCAGTACTTC. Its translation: CASEAGGSYEQYF.

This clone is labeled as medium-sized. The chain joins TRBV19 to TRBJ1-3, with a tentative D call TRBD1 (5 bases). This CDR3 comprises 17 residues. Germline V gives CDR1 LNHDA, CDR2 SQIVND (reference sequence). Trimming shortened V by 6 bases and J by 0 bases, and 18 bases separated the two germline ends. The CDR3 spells CASSGGGGFGSGNTIYF. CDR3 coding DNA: TGTGCCAGTAGCGGGGGTGGAGGATTCGGCTCTGGAAACACCATATATTTT.

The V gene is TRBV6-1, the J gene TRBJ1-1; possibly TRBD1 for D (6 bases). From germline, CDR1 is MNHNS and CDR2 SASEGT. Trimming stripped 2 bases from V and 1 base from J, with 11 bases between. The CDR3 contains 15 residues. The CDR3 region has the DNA TGTGCCAGCAGTGAACACCGGACAGAGAACACTGAAGCTTTCTTT. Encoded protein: CASSEHRTENTEAFF.

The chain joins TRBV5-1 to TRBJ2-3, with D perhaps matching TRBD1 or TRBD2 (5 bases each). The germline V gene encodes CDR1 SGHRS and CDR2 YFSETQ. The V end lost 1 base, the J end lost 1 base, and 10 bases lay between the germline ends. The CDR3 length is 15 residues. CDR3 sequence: CASSLSPGRTDTQYF. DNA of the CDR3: TGCGCCAGCAGCTTGTCGCCGGGACGCACAGATACGCAGTATTTT.

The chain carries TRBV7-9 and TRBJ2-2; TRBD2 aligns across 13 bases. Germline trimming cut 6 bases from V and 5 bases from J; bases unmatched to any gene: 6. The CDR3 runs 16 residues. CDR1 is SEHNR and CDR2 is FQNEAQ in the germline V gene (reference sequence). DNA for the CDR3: TGTGCCAGCAGTCCTCGACTAGCGGGGGGAACCGGGGAGCTGTTTTTT. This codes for CASSPRLAGGTGELFF.

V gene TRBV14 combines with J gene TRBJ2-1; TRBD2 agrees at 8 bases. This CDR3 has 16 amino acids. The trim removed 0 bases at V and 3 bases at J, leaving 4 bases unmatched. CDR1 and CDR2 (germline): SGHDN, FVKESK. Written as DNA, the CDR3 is TGTGCCAGCAGCCAAGATAGCGGGGCTCTCTACAATGAGCAGTTCTTC. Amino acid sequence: CASSQDSGALYNEQFF.

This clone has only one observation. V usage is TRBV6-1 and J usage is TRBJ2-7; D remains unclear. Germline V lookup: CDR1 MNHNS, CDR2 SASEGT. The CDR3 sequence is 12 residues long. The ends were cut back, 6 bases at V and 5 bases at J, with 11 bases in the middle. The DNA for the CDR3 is TGTGCCAGCAGGATTTTTAGGAACGAGCAGTACTTC. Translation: CASRIFRNEQYF.

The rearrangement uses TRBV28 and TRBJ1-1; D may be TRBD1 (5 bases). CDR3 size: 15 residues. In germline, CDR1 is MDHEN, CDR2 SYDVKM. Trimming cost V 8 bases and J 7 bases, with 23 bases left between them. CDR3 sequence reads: CASVSVIRGVDEAFF. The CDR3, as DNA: TGTGCCAGCGTTTCAGTCATCCGGGGCGTAGATGAAGCTTTCTTT.

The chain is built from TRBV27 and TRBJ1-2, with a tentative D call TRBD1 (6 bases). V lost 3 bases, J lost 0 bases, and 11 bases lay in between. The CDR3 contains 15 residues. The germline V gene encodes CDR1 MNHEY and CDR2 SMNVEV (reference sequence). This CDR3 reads CASSFGGAPNYGYTF. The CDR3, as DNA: TGTGCCAGCAGTTTTGGGGGGGCGCCTAACTATGGCTACACCTTC.

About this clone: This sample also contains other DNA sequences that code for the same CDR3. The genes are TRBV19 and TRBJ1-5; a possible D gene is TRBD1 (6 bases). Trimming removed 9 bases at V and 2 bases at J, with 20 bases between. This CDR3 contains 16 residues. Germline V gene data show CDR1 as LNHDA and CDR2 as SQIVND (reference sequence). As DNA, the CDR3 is TGTGCCAGCAGCCCTCCCAGGGGTAGGGGCAATCAGCCCCAGCATTTT. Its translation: CASSPPRGRGNQPQHF.

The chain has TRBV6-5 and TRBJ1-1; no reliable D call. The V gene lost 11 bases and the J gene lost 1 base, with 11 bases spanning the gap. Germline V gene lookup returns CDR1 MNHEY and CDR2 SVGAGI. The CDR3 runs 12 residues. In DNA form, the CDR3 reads TGTGCCGCCCTAGCGGGGAACACTGAAGCTTTCTTT. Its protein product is CAALAGNTEAFF.

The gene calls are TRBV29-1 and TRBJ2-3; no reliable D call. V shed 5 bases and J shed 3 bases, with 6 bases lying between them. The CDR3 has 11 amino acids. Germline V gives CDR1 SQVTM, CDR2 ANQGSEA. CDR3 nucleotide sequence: TGCAGCGTTCAAGGTACAGATACGCAGTATTTT. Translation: CSVQGTDTQYF.

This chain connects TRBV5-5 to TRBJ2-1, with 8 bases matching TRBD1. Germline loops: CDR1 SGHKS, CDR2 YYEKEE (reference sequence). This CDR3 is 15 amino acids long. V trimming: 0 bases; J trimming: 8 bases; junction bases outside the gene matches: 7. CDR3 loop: CASSLEGQDLDEQFF. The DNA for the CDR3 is TGTGCCAGCAGCTTGGAGGGACAGGATCTGGATGAGCAGTTCTTC.